A selection of T cell receptor beta chains follows, all from one sample in a study of spatial heterogeneity in lung cancer. TCRdb reanalysed the 5' RACE reads using MiXCR and keeps one entry per CDR3 protein. This repertoire shows more than 25,000 distinct CDR3 sequences, 7% to 7.5% found once; its top ten account for roughly 22%. Specimen: lung tumor tissue, collected at surgery. These receptors were obtained from a male donor with early-stage non-small cell lung cancer. Both conserved end residues are part of each CDR3. D genes are given only for firm matches. Part of the rows lack a size; the others show once, few, many or a class for expanded clones.

D: .
size: many
J: TRBJ1-6
V: TRBV7-2
CDR3: CASSLLGATPLHF
DNA: TGTGCCAGCAGCTTATTGGGAGCAACACCCCTCCACTTT

D: .
size: many
J: TRBJ2-4
V: TRBV5-1
CDR3: CASSFGDGGRAKNIQYF
DNA: TGCGCCAGCAGCTTTGGGGACGGGGGAAGGGCCAAAAACATTCAGTACTTC

D: TRBD1
size: many
J: TRBJ2-7
V: TRBV7-2
CDR3: CASSSLTQGAHNF
DNA: TGTGCCAGCAGCTCCCTGACTCAGGGGGCTCATAACTTC

D: .
size: many
J: TRBJ1-5
V: TRBV28
CDR3: CASSFGGSNQPQHF
DNA: TGTGCCAGCAGTTTCGGCGGTAGCAATCAGCCCCAGCATTTT

D: .
size: few
J: TRBJ1-1
V: TRBV23-1
CDR3: CASSHPQGHPCFDTEAFF
DNA: TGCGCCAGCAGTCATCCCCAGGGCCACCCTTGCTTCGACACTGAAGCTTTCTTT

D: TRBD1
size: .
J: TRBJ1-6
V: TRBV20-1
CDR3: CSASSTRDSHNSPLHF
DNA: TGCAGTGCTAGCTCCACGCGGGACAGCCATAATTCACCCCTCCACTTT

D: TRBD2
size: many
J: TRBJ2-5
V: TRBV5-1
CDR3: CASSLQRGAIQETQYF
DNA: TGCGCCAGCAGCTTGCAGCGGGGGGCCATCCAAGAGACCCAGTACTTC

D: TRBD1
size: many
J: TRBJ2-6
V: TRBV11-2
CDR3: CASSSPRDRVSGANVLTF
DNA: TGTGCCAGCAGCTCCCCCCGGGACAGGGTCTCTGGGGCCAACGTCCTGACTTTC

D: .
size: many
J: TRBJ2-7
V: TRBV6-2/TRBV6-3
CDR3: CASRHRDLGSYEQYF
DNA: TGTGCCAGCAGACACCGGGACTTAGGCTCCTACGAGCAGTACTTC

D: .
size: few
J: TRBJ2-2
V: TRBV7-2
CDR3: CASSLTKGFYTGELFF
DNA: TGTGCCAGCAGCTTAACAAAAGGGTTTTACACCGGGGAGCTGTTTTTT

D: .
size: many
J: TRBJ2-1
V: TRBV4-1
CDR3: CASSQDATYNEQFF
DNA: TGCGCCAGCAGCCAAGATGCCACCTACAATGAGCAGTTCTTC

D: .
size: large
J: TRBJ2-7
V: TRBV9
CDR3: CASSVGASSYEQYF
DNA: TGTGCCAGCAGCGTAGGCGCCAGCTCCTACGAGCAGTACTTC

D: .
size: few
J: TRBJ2-2
V: TRBV9
CDR3: CASSVFQTIGYTGELFF
DNA: TGTGCCAGCAGCGTCTTTCAGACAATAGGGTACACCGGGGAGCTGTTTTTT

D: .
size: many
J: TRBJ1-1
V: TRBV6-2/TRBV6-3
CDR3: CASSSGANTEAFF
DNA: TGTGCCAGCAGTTCCGGAGCGAACACTGAAGCTTTCTTT

D: .
size: few
J: TRBJ1-5
V: TRBV20-1
CDR3: CSARAGVPNQPQHF
DNA: TGCAGTGCTAGAGCGGGGGTCCCCAATCAGCCCCAGCATTTT

D: TRBD1
size: many
J: TRBJ1-2
V: TRBV6-5
CDR3: CASSKDRSGYTF
DNA: TGTGCCAGCAGCAAGGACAGGTCTGGCTACACCTTC

D: TRBD1
size: .
J: TRBJ1-2
V: TRBV20-1
CDR3: CSASRGTGVTGYTF
DNA: TGCAGTGCTAGCCGCGGGACAGGGGTTACTGGCTACACCTTC

D: TRBD1
size: many
J: TRBJ2-2
V: TRBV9
CDR3: CASGGTGNTGELFF
DNA: TGTGCCAGCGGAGGGACAGGGAACACCGGGGAGCTGTTTTTT

D: TRBD1
size: many
J: TRBJ1-4
V: TRBV27
CDR3: CASSGWTGGIEKLFF
DNA: TGTGCCAGCAGTGGCTGGACAGGGGGGATTGAAAAACTGTTTTTT

D: .
size: .
J: TRBJ2-5
V: TRBV2
CDR3: CASSVFSNQETQYF
DNA: TGTGCCAGCAGTGTCTTTAGTAACCAAGAGACCCAGTACTTC

D: .
size: .
J: TRBJ2-1
V: TRBV11-2
CDR3: CASSPVLNEQFF
DNA: TGTGCCAGCAGCCCCGTCCTCAATGAGCAGTTCTTC

D: TRBD1
size: .
J: TRBJ2-1
V: TRBV29-1
CDR3: CSAGTGLNERFF
DNA: TGCAGCGCCGGGACAGGGCTGAATGAGCGGTTCTTC

D: .
size: many
J: TRBJ2-3
V: TRBV25-1
CDR3: CASSVTDTQYF
DNA: TGTGCCAGCAGTGTCACAGATACGCAGTATTTT

D: TRBD1
size: many
J: TRBJ2-3
V: TRBV10-2
CDR3: CASMGRGLADTQYF
DNA: TGCGCCAGCATGGGCAGGGGGCTTGCAGATACGCAGTATTTT

D: TRBD1
size: many
J: TRBJ1-5
V: TRBV28
CDR3: CASSLFSPDRGPHQPQHF
DNA: TGTGCCAGCAGTTTATTTAGTCCCGACAGGGGGCCGCATCAGCCCCAGCATTTT

D: TRBD1
size: few
J: TRBJ1-2
V: TRBV11-2
CDR3: CASSLTTGGGYTF
DNA: TGTGCCAGCAGCTTAACGACAGGGGGCGGCTACACCTTC

D: .
size: few
J: TRBJ2-1
V: TRBV27
CDR3: CASSSTGRNSEQFF
DNA: TGTGCCAGCAGTTCTACAGGGAGGAACAGTGAGCAGTTCTTC

D: .
size: many
J: TRBJ2-5
V: TRBV18
CDR3: CASSLGSLTHQETQYF
DNA: TGTGCCAGCTCACTTGGGTCACTCACTCACCAAGAGACCCAGTACTTC

D: TRBD1
size: medium-sized
J: TRBJ1-5
V: TRBV12-3/TRBV12-4
CDR3: CASSPLGTGGPNQPQHF
DNA: TGTGCCAGCAGTCCCCTCGGGACAGGGGGCCCCAATCAGCCCCAGCATTTT

D: .
size: .
J: TRBJ1-3
V: TRBV5-6
CDR3: CASSRPGDPGNTIYF
DNA: TGTGCCAGCAGCCGTCCGGGGGATCCTGGAAACACCATATATTTT

D: .
size: many
J: TRBJ2-3
V: TRBV20-1
CDR3: CSATKAAPTDTQYF
DNA: TGCAGTGCTACAAAGGCAGCACCTACAGATACGCAGTATTTT

D: .
size: many
J: TRBJ2-2
V: TRBV28
CDR3: CASSPRSFNTGELFF
DNA: TGTGCCAGCAGTCCCCGGTCCTTTAACACCGGGGAGCTGTTTTTT

D: .
size: many
J: TRBJ1-5
V: TRBV28
CDR3: CASTLLGGTSNQPQHF
DNA: TGTGCCAGCACCTTACTCGGCGGGACAAGCAATCAGCCCCAGCATTTT

D: .
size: many
J: TRBJ2-7
V: TRBV6-2/TRBV6-3
CDR3: CASSYPGYEQYF
DNA: TGTGCCAGCAGTTACCCTGGATACGAGCAGTACTTC

D: .
size: many
J: TRBJ2-3
V: TRBV3-1
CDR3: CASSHGASTDTQYF
DNA: TGTGCCAGCAGCCACGGGGCGAGCACAGATACGCAGTATTTT

D: .
size: many
J: TRBJ2-7
V: TRBV28
CDR3: CASSPVRYLGHEQYF
DNA: TGTGCCAGCAGTCCAGTCAGATACCTCGGCCACGAGCAGTACTTC

D: TRBD1
size: .
J: TRBJ1-5
V: TRBV27
CDR3: CASSLRQGIFQPQHF
DNA: TGTGCCAGCAGTTTAAGACAGGGAATATTTCAGCCCCAGCATTTT